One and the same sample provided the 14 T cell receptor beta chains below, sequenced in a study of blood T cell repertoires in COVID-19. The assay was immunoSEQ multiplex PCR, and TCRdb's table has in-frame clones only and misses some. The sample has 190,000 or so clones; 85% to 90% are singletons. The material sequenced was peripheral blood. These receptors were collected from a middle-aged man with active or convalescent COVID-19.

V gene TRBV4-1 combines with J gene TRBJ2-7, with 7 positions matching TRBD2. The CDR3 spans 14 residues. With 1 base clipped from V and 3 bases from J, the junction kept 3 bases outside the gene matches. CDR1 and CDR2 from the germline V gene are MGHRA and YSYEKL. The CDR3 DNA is TGCGCCAGCAGCCAAGGGGGCGGGGGCTACGAGCAGTACTTC. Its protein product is CASSQGGGGYEQYF.

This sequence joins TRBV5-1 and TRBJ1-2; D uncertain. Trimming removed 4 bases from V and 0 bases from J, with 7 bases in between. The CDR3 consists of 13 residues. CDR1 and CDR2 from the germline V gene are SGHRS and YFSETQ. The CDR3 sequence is CASSPPANYGYTF. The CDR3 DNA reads TGCGCCAGCAGCCCCCCAGCTAACTATGGCTACACCTTC.

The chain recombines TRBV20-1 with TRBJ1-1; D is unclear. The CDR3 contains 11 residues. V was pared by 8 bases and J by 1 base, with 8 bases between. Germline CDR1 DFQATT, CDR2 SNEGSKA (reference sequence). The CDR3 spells CSTRGNTEAFF. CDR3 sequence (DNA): TGCAGTACCCGGGGGAACACTGAAGCTTTCTTT.

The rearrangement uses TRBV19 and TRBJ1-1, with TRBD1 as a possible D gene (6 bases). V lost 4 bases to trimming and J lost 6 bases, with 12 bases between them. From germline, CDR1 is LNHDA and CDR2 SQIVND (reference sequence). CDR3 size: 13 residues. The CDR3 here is CASSTRAGAEAFF. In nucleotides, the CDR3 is TGTGCCAGTAGTACCCGGGCAGGGGCTGAAGCTTTCTTT.

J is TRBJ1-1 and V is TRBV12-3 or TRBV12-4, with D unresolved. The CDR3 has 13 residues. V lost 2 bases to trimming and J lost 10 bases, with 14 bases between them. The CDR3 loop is CASSLMEDLSAFF. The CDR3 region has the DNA TGTGCCAGCAGTTTAATGGAAGACTTGTCAGCTTTCTTT.

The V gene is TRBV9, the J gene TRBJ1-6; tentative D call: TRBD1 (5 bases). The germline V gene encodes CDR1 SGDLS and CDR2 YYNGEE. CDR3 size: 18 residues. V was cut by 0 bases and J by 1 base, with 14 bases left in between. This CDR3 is CASSVEGWKRSYNSPLHF. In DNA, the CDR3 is TGTGCCAGCAGCGTAGAGGGGTGGAAGAGGTCCTATAATTCACCCCTCCACTTT.

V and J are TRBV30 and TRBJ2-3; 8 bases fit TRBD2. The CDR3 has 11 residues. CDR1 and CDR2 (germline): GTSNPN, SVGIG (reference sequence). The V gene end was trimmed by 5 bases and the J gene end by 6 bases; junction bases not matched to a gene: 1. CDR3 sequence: CAWGTRDTQYF. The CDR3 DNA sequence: TGTGCCTGGGGGACTAGGGATACGCAGTATTTT.

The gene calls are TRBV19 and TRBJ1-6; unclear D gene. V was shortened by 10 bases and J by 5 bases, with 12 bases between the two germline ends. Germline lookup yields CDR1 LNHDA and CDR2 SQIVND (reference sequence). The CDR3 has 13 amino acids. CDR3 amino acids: CATSGENNSPLHF. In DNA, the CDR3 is TGTGCCACCTCCGGGGAAAATAATTCACCCCTCCACTTT.

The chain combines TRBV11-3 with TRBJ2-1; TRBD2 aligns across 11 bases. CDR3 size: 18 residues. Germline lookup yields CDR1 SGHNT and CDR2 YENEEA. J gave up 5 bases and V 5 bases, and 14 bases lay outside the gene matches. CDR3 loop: CASSPLWGLADNNNEQFF. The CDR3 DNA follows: TGTGCCAGCAGCCCCCTGTGGGGACTAGCGGACAACAACAATGAGCAGTTCTTC. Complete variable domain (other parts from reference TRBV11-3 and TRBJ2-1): EAGVVQSPRYKIIEKKQPVAFWCNPISGHNTLYWYLQNLGQGPELLIRYENEEAVDDSQLPKDRFSAERLKGVDSTLKIQPAELGDSAVYLCASSPLWGLADNNNEQFFGPGTRLTVL.

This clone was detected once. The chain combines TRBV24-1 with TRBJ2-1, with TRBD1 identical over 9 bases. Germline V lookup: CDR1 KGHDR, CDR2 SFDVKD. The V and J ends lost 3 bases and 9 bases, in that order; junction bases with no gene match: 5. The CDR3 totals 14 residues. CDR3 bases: TGTGCCACCAGTGATCCGGGACAGGGCTTTGAGCAGTTCTTC. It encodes CATSDPGQGFEQFF.

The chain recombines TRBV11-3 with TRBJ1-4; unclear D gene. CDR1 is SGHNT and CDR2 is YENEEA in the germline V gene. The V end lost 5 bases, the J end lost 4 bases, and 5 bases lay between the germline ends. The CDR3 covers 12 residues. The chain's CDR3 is CASSVLNEKLFF. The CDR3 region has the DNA TGTGCCAGCAGCGTACTTAATGAAAAACTGTTTTTT.

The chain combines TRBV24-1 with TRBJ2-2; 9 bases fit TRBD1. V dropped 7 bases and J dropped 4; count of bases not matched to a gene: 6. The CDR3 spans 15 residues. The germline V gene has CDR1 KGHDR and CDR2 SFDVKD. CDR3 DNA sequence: TGTGCCACCAGAGACCGACAGGGGGGCACCGGGGAGCTGTTTTTT. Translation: CATRDRQGGTGELFF.

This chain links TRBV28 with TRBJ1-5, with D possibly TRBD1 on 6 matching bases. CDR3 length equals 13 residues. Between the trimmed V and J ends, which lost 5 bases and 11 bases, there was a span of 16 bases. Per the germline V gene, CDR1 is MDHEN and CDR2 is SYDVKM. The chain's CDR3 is CASSLGGRGSQHF. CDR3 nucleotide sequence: TGTGCCAGCAGTCTAGGGGGAAGGGGGTCCCAGCATTTT.

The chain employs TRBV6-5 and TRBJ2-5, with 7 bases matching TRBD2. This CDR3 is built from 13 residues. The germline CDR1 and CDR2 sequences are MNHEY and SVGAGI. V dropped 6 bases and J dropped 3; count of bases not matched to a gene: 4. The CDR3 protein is CASRKGLEETQYF. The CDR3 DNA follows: TGTGCCAGCAGGAAAGGACTAGAAGAGACCCAGTACTTC.